The 5 T cell receptor beta chains given below trace back to one sample, sequenced in a study of blood T cell repertoires in COVID-19. The assay was immunoSEQ multiplex PCR, and TCRdb's table has in-frame clones only and misses some. Of fewer than 450,000 clones listed, more than 75% are singletons. Specimen: peripheral blood. The receptors here all came from a woman aged 50 to 60 with COVID-19, enrolled during active disease.

The chain is built from TRBV30 and TRBJ1-5, with 12 bases aligning to TRBD1. Trimming took 2 bases from V and 5 from J; bases not matched to a gene: 16. The CDR3 covers 19 residues. Germline V gives CDR1 GTSNPN, CDR2 SVGIG (reference sequence). CDR3 bases: TGTGCCTGGAGTCGGGGACAGGGGGCTTGGGACCGCTTTGATCAGCCCCAGCATTTT. Its translation is CAWSRGQGAWDRFDQPQHF.

CDR3 in amino acids: CATSAGGRLTDTQYF. The CDR3 DNA sequence: TGTGCCACCTCAGCCGGCGGGAGGTTAACAGATACGCAGTATTTT. The chain uses TRBV24-1 and TRBJ2-3, with 8 bases aligning to TRBD2. The V and J ends lost 9 bases and 3 bases, in that order; junction bases with no gene match: 10. CDR1 is KGHDR and CDR2 is SFDVKD in the germline V gene. This CDR3 has 15 residues.

This sequence joins TRBV6-5 and TRBJ1-1; a weak D match, TRBD1 (5 bases). The length of the CDR3 is 13 residues. Germline V gene sequence: CDR1 MNHEY, CDR2 SVGAGI. V was pared by 7 bases and J by 1 base, with 10 bases between. The CDR3 DNA reads TGTGCCAGCAAAAAACAGGAGAACACTGAAGCTTTCTTT. This encodes CASKKQENTEAFF.

This clone came up a few times. This sequence joins TRBV4-2 and TRBJ1-5; D uncertain. The CDR3 is made up of 18 amino acids. V shed 0 bases and J shed 0 bases, with 15 bases lying between them. Germline assignment: CDR1 LGHNA and CDR2 YNFKEQ. CDR3 protein: CASSQDLVAVTSNQPQHF. The CDR3 DNA reads TGTGCCAGCAGCCAAGATCTCGTGGCGGTAACTAGCAATCAGCCCCAGCATTTT.

V usage is TRBV7-8 and J usage is TRBJ2-5; TRBD1 agrees at 9 bases. Germline trimming cut 1 base from V and 2 bases from J; bases unmatched to any gene: 23. Germline V CDR1 and CDR2: SGHVS, FQNEAQ. The CDR3 covers 22 residues. In DNA, the CDR3 is TGTGCCAGCAGCTTAGAAGGAGTCAGGTCCCCTGCCGGGACAGGGAGACAAGAGACCCAGTACTTC. It encodes CASSLEGVRSPAGTGRQETQYF.